These 29 T cell receptor beta chains were sequenced from one sample in a study of blood T cell repertoires in COVID-19. Profiling relied on immunoSEQ multiplex PCR, and the TCRdb table lists in-frame clones only, not all of them. There are roughly 25,000 clones in the sample; 80% to 90% occur only once, and approximately 9.8% lies in the top ten. Sequencing used peripheral blood. These receptors came from a man between 65 and 85 years old with acute or convalescent COVID-19.

This clone was recorded only once. V is TRBV28 and J is TRBJ2-5, with 7 bases fitting TRBD2. J was trimmed by 5 bases and V by 5 bases; bases with no gene match: 5. The CDR3 extends over 13 amino acids. The V gene's germline CDR1 is MDHEN and CDR2 SYDVKM. CDR3 residues: CASSLAGRETQYF. Written as DNA, the CDR3 is TGTGCCAGCAGTCTTGCCGGGAGGGAGACCCAGTACTTC.

The chain recombines TRBV27 with TRBJ1-2; possibly TRBD1 for D (5 bases). Germline CDR1 and CDR2: MNHEY and SMNVEV (reference sequence). The CDR3 length is 12 residues. Between the trimmed V and J ends, which lost 4 bases and 7 bases, there was a span of 10 bases. The CDR3 reads CASSSGIGGYTF. CDR3 coding DNA: TGTGCCAGCAGTTCAGGGATCGGTGGCTACACCTTC.

V is TRBV7-2 and J is TRBJ1-2; D unclear. Deletions cut 5 bases from V and 13 bases from J, with 23 bases between. This CDR3 contains 14 residues. Germline CDR1 and CDR2: SGHTA and FQGNSA. The CDR3 is CASSPRTAVSPPTF. CDR3 DNA: TGTGCCAGCAGCCCGCGAACAGCCGTGAGTCCCCCCACCTTC.

The genes are TRBV6-5 and TRBJ1-2; possibly TRBD1 for D (5 bases). CDR1 and CDR2 from the germline V gene are MNHEY and SVGAGI. V was clipped by 0 bases and J by 7 bases, with 12 bases between them. The CDR3 loop spans 14 amino acids. CDR3 region: CASSYSGGTIGYTF. The CDR3 nucleotides read TGTGCCAGCAGTTACTCTGGGGGGACGATTGGCTACACCTTC.

The genes are TRBV5-1 and TRBJ1-2; TRBD1 might be the D (6 bases). V lost 1 base and J 6 bases, leaving 13 bases between the germline ends. Germline V gene sequence: CDR1 SGHRS, CDR2 YFSETQ. The CDR3 is made up of 14 amino acids. The CDR3 DNA reads TGCGCCAGCAGCTTGTCGGGGGGCGAGAATGGCTACACCTTC. Translation: CASSLSGGENGYTF.

This clone was counted once. Other DNA sequences in this specimen translate into the identical CDR3. The chain links TRBV5-1 to TRBJ2-3, with 7 bases lining up with TRBD2. The CDR3 covers 17 residues. V was clipped by 0 bases and J by 2 bases; unmatched bases: 9. CDR1 SGHRS and CDR2 YFSETQ come from the germline V gene. CDR3 nucleotides: TGCGCCAGCAGCTTGGGGCCTTTAGCGGGCGTCACAGATACGCAGTATTTT. Translation gives CASSLGPLAGVTDTQYF. The full variable domain, its missing parts supplied by reference TRBV5-1 and TRBJ2-3, is KAGVTQTPRYLIKTRGQQVTLSCSPISGHRSVSWYQQTPGQGLQFLFEYFSETQRNKGNFPGRFSGRQFSNSRSEMNVSTLELGDSALYLCASSLGPLAGVTDTQYFGPGTRLTVL.

The chain employs TRBV15 and TRBJ2-7, with D possibly matching TRBD1 (6 bases). The CDR3 contains 13 residues. Germline V lookup: CDR1 LNHNV, CDR2 YYDKDF (reference sequence). Trimming pared 0 bases from V and 3 bases from J, leaving 6 bases between. Here the CDR3 reads CATSREQGYEQYF. CDR3 coding DNA: TGTGCCACCAGCAGAGAACAGGGCTACGAGCAGTACTTC.

CDR3 protein: CASSLQGATNGYTF. CDR3 coding DNA: TGCGCCAGCAGCTTGCAGGGGGCGACCAATGGCTACACCTTC. The chain links TRBV5-1 to TRBJ1-2; 8 bases align to TRBD1. This CDR3 is 14 amino acids long. Germline loops: CDR1 SGHRS, CDR2 YFSETQ. After removal of 1 base from V and 6 bases from J, the junction contained 5 bases not matched to a gene.

This chain joins TRBV14 and TRBJ2-7; perhaps TRBD2 as D (6 bases). The CDR3 consists of 15 residues. Germline CDR1 and CDR2: SGHDN and FVKESK. The germline V and J ends were trimmed by 0 bases and 1 base, with 10 bases remaining between them. Written as DNA, the CDR3 is TGTGCCAGCAGCCAAGAACGGGGGACTTCCTACGAGCAGTACTTC. Translating gives CASSQERGTSYEQYF. Based on the CDR3 plus reference TRBV14 and TRBJ2-7, the full variable domain is EAGVTQFPSHSVIEKGQTVTLRCDPISGHDNLYWYRRVMGKEIKFLLHFVKESKQDESGMPNNRFLAERTGGTYSTLKVQPAELEDSGVYFCASSQERGTSYEQYFGPGTRLTVT.

This clone occurred once. The V and J genes are TRBV3-1 (or the pseudogene TRBV3-2) and TRBJ2-7, with 14 bases that match TRBD2. The CDR3 is 15 residues long. The germline gives CDR1 LGHDT, CDR2 YNNKEL (reference sequence). The ends lost 4 bases at V and 3 bases at J; junction bases unmatched: 2. The CDR3 coding sequence is TGTGCCAGCAGCCTGGGGACTAGCGGGAGCTACGAGCAGTACTTC. Translation gives CASSLGTSGSYEQYF.

The DNA for the CDR3 is TGTGCCAGTAGTATGGAGGGAGGGCGGAACAATGAGCAGTTCTTC. This translates into CASSMEGGRNNEQFF. This chain connects TRBV19 to TRBJ2-1; 7 nucleotides agree with TRBD2. Trimming at V came to 3 bases and at J to 5 bases, leaving 7 bases not matched to a gene. The germline CDR1 and CDR2 sequences are LNHDA and SQIVND (reference sequence). The CDR3 is 15 residues long.

The chain has TRBV23-1 and TRBJ2-3; possible D gene TRBD1, 5 bases. TRBV23-1 is an ORF, with its function uncertain. Trimming removed 4 bases at V and 0 bases at J, with 20 bases between. CDR3 length equals 18 residues. CDR3 coding DNA: TGCGCCAGCAGTCTCATCCCTTTAAAGACAGAGAGCACAGATACGCAGTATTTT. Translating it yields CASSLIPLKTESTDTQYF.

The chain recombines TRBV2 with TRBJ2-2, with 10 nucleotides matching TRBD1. With V trimmed by 3 bases and J by 5 bases, 9 bases remained unmatched. The CDR3 has 17 amino acids. Germline assignment: CDR1 SNHLY and CDR2 FYNNEI. As DNA, the CDR3 is TGTGCCAGCAGTGAGAGGACAGGGGGAATCGGGACCGGGGAGCTGTTTTTT. Translated: CASSERTGGIGTGELFF.

The rearrangement uses TRBV7-9 and TRBJ2-2, with 7 bases matching TRBD2. The CDR3 is 15 amino acids. V lost 9 bases and J lost 0; bases outside the gene matches: 7. The germline CDR1 and CDR2 sequences are SEHNR and FQNEAQ (reference sequence). CDR3 DNA sequence: TGTGCCAGTCAACGAGCGGGACCGAACACCGGGGAGCTGTTTTTT. Translated: CASQRAGPNTGELFF. The whole variable domain, remainder taken from reference TRBV7-9 and TRBJ2-2, is DTGVSQNPRHKITKRGQNVTFRCDPISEHNRLYWYRQTLGQGPEFLTYFQNEAQLEKSRLLSDRFSAERPKGSFSTLEIQRTEQGDSAMYLCASQRAGPNTGELFFGEGSRLTVL.

The V gene is TRBV6-5, the J gene TRBJ1-1, with a weak D call TRBD1 (5 bases). The CDR3 length is 15 residues. The V and J ends lost 10 bases and 1 base respectively, with 19 bases between them. The germline V gene encodes CDR1 MNHEY and CDR2 SVGAGI. CDR3 loop: CATTSPQGPNTEAFF. CDR3 DNA: TGTGCCACCACCTCCCCCCAGGGCCCGAACACTGAAGCTTTCTTT.

The J gene is TRBJ1-1, the V gene TRBV5-1; 9 nucleotides match TRBD1. Germline loops: CDR1 SGHRS, CDR2 YFSETQ. J lost 6 bases, V lost 1 base, and 4 bases had no gene match. The CDR3 extends over 14 amino acids. This chain's CDR3 is CASSLPTGGPEAFF. In DNA, the CDR3 is TGCGCCAGCAGCTTGCCTACAGGGGGCCCTGAAGCTTTCTTT.

The chain uses TRBV4-1 and TRBJ2-7; D is perhaps TRBD2 (5 bases). The V and J ends lost 1 base and 3 bases respectively, with 7 bases between them. Looked up from germline, CDR1 is MGHRA and CDR2 is YSYEKL. This CDR3 has 13 residues. CDR3 loop: CASSQVGLYEQYF. The CDR3 coding sequence is TGCGCCAGCAGCCAAGTCGGACTCTACGAGCAGTACTTC.

This chain uses TRBV3-1 (or the pseudogene TRBV3-2) with TRBJ2-1, with TRBD2 as a possible D gene (5 bases). The CDR3 extends over 14 amino acids. Trimming removed 1 base from V and 6 bases from J, with 10 bases in between. The germline V gene encodes CDR1 LGHDT and CDR2 YNNKEL (reference sequence). CDR3 amino acids: CASSQVPAGNEQFF. CDR3 coding DNA: TGTGCCAGCAGCCAAGTCCCCGCGGGCAATGAGCAGTTCTTC.

The chain links TRBV9 to TRBJ1-2, with D uncertain. The CDR3 spans 16 residues. Between the trimmed V and J ends, which lost 0 bases and 1 base, there was a span of 13 bases. Germline assignment: CDR1 SGDLS and CDR2 YYNGEE. Written as DNA, the CDR3 is TGTGCCAGCAGCGTAGGGGAGGCAGCATTTAACTATGGCTACACCTTC. This encodes CASSVGEAAFNYGYTF. The variable domain in full, completed from reference TRBV9 and TRBJ1-2, reads DSGVTQTPKHLITATGQRVTLRCSPRSGDLSVYWYQQSLDQGLQFLIQYYNGEERAKGNILERFSAQQFPDLHSELNLSSLELGDSALYFCASSVGEAAFNYGYTFGSGTRLTVV.

This chain joins TRBV28 and TRBJ1-1; TRBD1 agrees at 8 bases. This CDR3 contains 14 residues. CDR1 and CDR2 (germline): MDHEN, SYDVKM. Losses at the gene ends were 7 bases for V and 8 bases for J; bases not matched to a gene: 12. The CDR3 loop reads CASNVPGQAYEAFF. The CDR3 DNA reads as TGTGCCAGCAATGTACCGGGACAGGCTTACGAAGCTTTCTTT. Together with reference TRBV28 and TRBJ1-1, the CDR3 gives the full variable domain: DVKVTQSSRYLVKRTGEKVFLECVQDMDHENMFWYRQDPGLGLRLIYFSYDVKMKEKGDIPEGYSVSREKKERFSLILESASTNQTSMYLCASNVPGQAYEAFFGQGTRLTVV.

This clone was recorded only once. The chain is built from TRBV18 and TRBJ2-3; 9 bases align to TRBD2. Germline V gene lookup returns CDR1 KGHSH and CDR2 LQKENI. The CDR3 spans 16 residues. The J segment lost 2 bases and the V segment lost 2 bases, leaving 5 bases of the junction unmatched. DNA of the CDR3: TGTGCCAGCTCACCAGGAGCTAGCGGGGTCACAGATACGCAGTATTTT. Encoded protein: CASSPGASGVTDTQYF.

The CDR3: CASSQNRGNSPLHF. Written as DNA, the CDR3 is TGTGCCAGCAGCCAGAACAGGGGAAATTCACCCCTCCACTTT. The chain is built from TRBV7-9 and TRBJ1-6; 7 positions match TRBD1. V trimming: 5 bases; J trimming: 7 bases; junction bases outside the gene matches: 5. CDR1 is SEHNR and CDR2 is FQNEAQ in the germline V gene (reference sequence). This CDR3 has 14 amino acids.

The chain recombines TRBV12-3 or TRBV12-4 with TRBJ2-1, with 8 bases aligning to TRBD1. There are 13 residues in the CDR3. The V gene end was trimmed by 3 bases and the J gene end by 13 bases; junction bases not matched to a gene: 8. In DNA, the CDR3 is TGTGCCAGCAGTTTGGCCGGGACAGGTGGACAGTTCTTC. It encodes CASSLAGTGGQFF.

Within the sample, this clone is medium-sized (0.01 to 0.1%). The chain couples TRBV7-9 to TRBJ2-1, with 12 bases fitting TRBD2. This CDR3 comprises 16 residues. Germline V gives CDR1 SEHNR, CDR2 FQNEAQ (reference sequence). The V gene end was trimmed by 2 bases and the J gene end by 8 bases; junction bases not matched to a gene: 7. The CDR3 DNA follows: TGTGCCAGCAGCTTAAGACTAGCGGGAGAGGGGCATGAGCAGTTCTTC. Translation gives CASSLRLAGEGHEQFF.

This chain joins TRBV10-1 and TRBJ1-5, with D unclear. V lost 2 bases and J lost 3, with 5 bases in between. The CDR3 runs 13 residues. The V gene's germline CDR1 is WNHNN and CDR2 SYGVQD (reference sequence). This chain's CDR3 is CASSEQVNQPQHF. The CDR3 DNA reads as TGCGCCAGCAGTGAGCAGGTCAATCAGCCCCAGCATTTT.

The chain uses TRBV11-3 and TRBJ2-3; D is perhaps TRBD2 (6 bases). The CDR3 contains 14 residues. V dropped 5 bases and J dropped 5 bases, with 14 bases sitting between them. CDR1 is SGHNT and CDR2 is YENEEA in the germline V gene. The CDR3 DNA reads TGTGCCAGCAGCCAAACTAGGAGGGGAGATACGCAGTATTTT. Protein product: CASSQTRRGDTQYF. The variable domain in full, completed from reference TRBV11-3 and TRBJ2-3, reads EAGVVQSPRYKIIEKKQPVAFWCNPISGHNTLYWYLQNLGQGPELLIRYENEEAVDDSQLPKDRFSAERLKGVDSTLKIQPAELGDSAVYLCASSQTRRGDTQYFGPGTRLTVL.

Only a few counts were recorded for this clone. The chain joins TRBV3-1 (or the pseudogene TRBV3-2) to TRBJ1-1, with TRBD1 matching over 8 bases. The CDR3 consists of 14 residues. Germline V CDR1 and CDR2: LGHDT, YNNKEL (reference sequence). V lost 5 bases to trimming and J lost 3 bases; unmatched junction nucleotides: 5. In nucleotides, the CDR3 is TGTGCCAGCAGCTATCGACAGGGGTACACTGAAGCTTTCTTT. It is translated as CASSYRQGYTEAFF.

This clone was seen a single time. This chain uses TRBV7-2 with TRBJ1-1, with D possibly being TRBD1 (5 bases). This CDR3 comprises 15 residues. The germline CDR1 and CDR2 sequences are SGHTA and FQGNSA. Trimming pared 1 base from V and 2 bases from J, leaving 11 bases between. CDR3: CASSLGGSSNTEAFF. The CDR3 bases are TGTGCCAGCAGCTTAGGGGGCAGCTCAAACACTGAAGCTTTCTTT. The full variable domain, in which reference TRBV7-2 and TRBJ1-1 provide the parts outside the CDR3, is GAGVSQSPSNKVTEKGKDVELRCDPISGHTALYWYRQSLGQGLEFLIYFQGNSAPDKSGLPSDRFSAERTGGSVSTLTIQRTQQEDSAVYLCASSLGGSSNTEAFFGQGTRLTVV.

The genes are TRBV7-9 and TRBJ1-6; 9 positions match TRBD1. V lost 5 bases to trimming and J lost 9 bases; unmatched junction nucleotides: 5. This CDR3 is built from 14 residues. Germline lookup yields CDR1 SEHNR and CDR2 FQNEAQ (reference sequence). The CDR3, as DNA: TGTGCCAGCAGCATGGACAGGGGAAGTTCACCCCTCCACTTT. It translates to CASSMDRGSSPLHF. Complete variable domain (other parts from reference TRBV7-9 and TRBJ1-6): DTGVSQNPRHKITKRGQNVTFRCDPISEHNRLYWYRQTLGQGPEFLTYFQNEAQLEKSRLLSDRFSAERPKGSFSTLEIQRTEQGDSAMYLCASSMDRGSSPLHFGNGTRLTVT.